This T cell receptor (beta chain) was observed in a study of lymphopenia after photon versus proton radiotherapy (dated by TCRdb to the late 2010s). Some background on the complete study: In patients with gastrointestinal tumors who developed high-grade lymphopenia, the study compared the immunological effects of photon radiation therapy with those of proton radiation therapy. The study was designed to characterize how the impact on the immune system differs between the two radiation modalities. The 15 to 25 patients in the cohort had gastrointestinal tumors, were treated with either photon or proton therapy, and subsequently developed lymphopenia. Overall results and qualifications from the work: The survival association was examined only in patients who died, and the authors described better survival with proton therapy as a possibility, not as a demonstrated result. Relative stability during treatment was observed in proton-treated patients, whereas loss of naive T cells and TCR diversity and gain of effector/memory populations were observed in photon-treated patients. Across the cohort, among patients who died, a greater drop in TCR diversity after the nadir was inversely correlated with overall survival time. After the lymphocyte count nadir, repertoires from photon-treated patients showed oligoclonal expansion, particularly of CD8+ Temra cells, and this expansion drove the decline in diversity.

On this clone itself: Its antigen specificity is not known. Within one base of it there is no much larger clone, and no base qualities were kept.

The CDR3 sequence holds 15 residues, the cysteine and phenylalanine included. Only CDR3 DNA is held: 45 bases, read in frame from base 1. At the junction V is shortened by 0 bases and J by 4 bases, with 10 bases in between. The germline V gene encodes CDR1 MNHEY and CDR2 SVGAGI. Library construction relied on the immunoSEQ multiplex PCR assay. Alongside multiparametric flow cytometry, deep sequencing of rearranged TCR beta loci was used to profile the T cell repertoires. What TCRdb holds here is the immuneACCESS table cut down to in-frame rearrangements. Part of the clones is not present; checked against another copy, under half of the missing clones reflect an unresolved V gene, and the others are unexplained. The sample has about 64,000 clones on record, about 90% of them singletons. Around 13% of the sample belongs to the ten largest clones.

The V gene is TRBV6-5 and the J gene is TRBJ1-3; possibly the D gene is TRBD1, per 5 matching bases. This specimen consisted of peripheral blood, obtained from a patient treated with proton-based radiotherapy. The clonotype comes from an elderly man with esophageal cancer. The DNA reads as follows: TGTGCCAGCAGTTACTCGGGGGGAGAGGGAAACACCATATATTTT. Its amino acids are CASSYSGGEGNTIYF.